This T cell receptor beta chain was found in a study of glioma-infiltrating T cells. This clonotype was seen many times. Its antigen is currently unknown. The iRepertoire nested amplicon-rescue multiplex PCR amplified TCR alpha and beta CDR3s from RNA. TCRdb itself ran the multiplex PCR reads through MiXCR, one entry per CDR3 protein. The sample includes some 90,000 distinct CDR3 sequences, approximately 42% of them seen just once. CDR3 length equals 16 residues. Germline CDR1 and CDR2: LGHDT and YNNKEL (reference sequence). The V and J ends lost 0 bases and 3 bases, in that order; junction bases with no gene match: 4. Study-wide results and limits: Non-neoplastic patients had below-expected tissue-blood divergence, while all gliomas exceeded expectation.

Sequenced: glioma tissue, nonneoplastic brain tissue, or PBMCs (not recorded which). V gene TRBV3-1 combines with J gene TRBJ2-1; 8 bases map to TRBD2. The sequence was obtained from a human donor with low-grade glioma or glioblastoma, undergoing nonglioma brain surgery, or in good health (not recorded which). DNA for the CDR3: TGTGCCAGCAGCCAAGACCAACTAGCGGTCTACAATGAGCAGTTCTTC. It specifies CASSQDQLAVYNEQFF.